This section outlines one T cell receptor (beta chain) sequence together with its context. Its antigen remains unknown. Method: immunoSEQ multiplex PCR; TCRdb's copy keeps in-frame clones and lacks some. The data contain about 130,000 clones, 70% to 90% of them singletons. This specimen belongs to a study of identifying expanded T cells in peripheral blood. Study results and limitations: Across healthy donors, higher total template counts meant significantly greater two-week count variance. Technical replicates showed approximately 1.2 changed clones; two weeks about 16.4; four weeks 19.

CDR3 length: 16 residues. The germline gives CDR1 SGHNT, CDR2 YYREEE (reference sequence). The V gene end was trimmed by 3 bases and the J gene end by 6 bases; junction bases not matched to a gene: 9. No infections or other immune events were documented during collection. The source material was blood. The chain links TRBV5-4 to TRBJ2-2; 9 bases agree with TRBD1. The receptor comes from a person aged 18 to 75 in good health. The CDR3 DNA reads TGTGCCAGCAGCTCAACAGGGGGCAATTTCGCCGGGGAGCTGTTTTTT. Residues: CASSSTGGNFAGELFF.